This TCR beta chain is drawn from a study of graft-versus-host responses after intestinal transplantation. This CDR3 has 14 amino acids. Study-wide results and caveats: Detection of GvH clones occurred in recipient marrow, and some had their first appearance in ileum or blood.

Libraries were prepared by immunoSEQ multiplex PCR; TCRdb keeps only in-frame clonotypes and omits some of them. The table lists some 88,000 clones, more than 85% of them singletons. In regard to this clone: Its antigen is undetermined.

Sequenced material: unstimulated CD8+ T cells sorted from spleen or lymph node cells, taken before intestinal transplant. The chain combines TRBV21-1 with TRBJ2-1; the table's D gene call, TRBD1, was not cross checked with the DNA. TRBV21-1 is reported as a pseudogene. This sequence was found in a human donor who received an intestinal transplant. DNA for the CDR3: TGTGCCAGCAGCGAGCGGACAGTTTGGGATGAGCAGTTCTTC. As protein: CASSERTVWDEQFF.